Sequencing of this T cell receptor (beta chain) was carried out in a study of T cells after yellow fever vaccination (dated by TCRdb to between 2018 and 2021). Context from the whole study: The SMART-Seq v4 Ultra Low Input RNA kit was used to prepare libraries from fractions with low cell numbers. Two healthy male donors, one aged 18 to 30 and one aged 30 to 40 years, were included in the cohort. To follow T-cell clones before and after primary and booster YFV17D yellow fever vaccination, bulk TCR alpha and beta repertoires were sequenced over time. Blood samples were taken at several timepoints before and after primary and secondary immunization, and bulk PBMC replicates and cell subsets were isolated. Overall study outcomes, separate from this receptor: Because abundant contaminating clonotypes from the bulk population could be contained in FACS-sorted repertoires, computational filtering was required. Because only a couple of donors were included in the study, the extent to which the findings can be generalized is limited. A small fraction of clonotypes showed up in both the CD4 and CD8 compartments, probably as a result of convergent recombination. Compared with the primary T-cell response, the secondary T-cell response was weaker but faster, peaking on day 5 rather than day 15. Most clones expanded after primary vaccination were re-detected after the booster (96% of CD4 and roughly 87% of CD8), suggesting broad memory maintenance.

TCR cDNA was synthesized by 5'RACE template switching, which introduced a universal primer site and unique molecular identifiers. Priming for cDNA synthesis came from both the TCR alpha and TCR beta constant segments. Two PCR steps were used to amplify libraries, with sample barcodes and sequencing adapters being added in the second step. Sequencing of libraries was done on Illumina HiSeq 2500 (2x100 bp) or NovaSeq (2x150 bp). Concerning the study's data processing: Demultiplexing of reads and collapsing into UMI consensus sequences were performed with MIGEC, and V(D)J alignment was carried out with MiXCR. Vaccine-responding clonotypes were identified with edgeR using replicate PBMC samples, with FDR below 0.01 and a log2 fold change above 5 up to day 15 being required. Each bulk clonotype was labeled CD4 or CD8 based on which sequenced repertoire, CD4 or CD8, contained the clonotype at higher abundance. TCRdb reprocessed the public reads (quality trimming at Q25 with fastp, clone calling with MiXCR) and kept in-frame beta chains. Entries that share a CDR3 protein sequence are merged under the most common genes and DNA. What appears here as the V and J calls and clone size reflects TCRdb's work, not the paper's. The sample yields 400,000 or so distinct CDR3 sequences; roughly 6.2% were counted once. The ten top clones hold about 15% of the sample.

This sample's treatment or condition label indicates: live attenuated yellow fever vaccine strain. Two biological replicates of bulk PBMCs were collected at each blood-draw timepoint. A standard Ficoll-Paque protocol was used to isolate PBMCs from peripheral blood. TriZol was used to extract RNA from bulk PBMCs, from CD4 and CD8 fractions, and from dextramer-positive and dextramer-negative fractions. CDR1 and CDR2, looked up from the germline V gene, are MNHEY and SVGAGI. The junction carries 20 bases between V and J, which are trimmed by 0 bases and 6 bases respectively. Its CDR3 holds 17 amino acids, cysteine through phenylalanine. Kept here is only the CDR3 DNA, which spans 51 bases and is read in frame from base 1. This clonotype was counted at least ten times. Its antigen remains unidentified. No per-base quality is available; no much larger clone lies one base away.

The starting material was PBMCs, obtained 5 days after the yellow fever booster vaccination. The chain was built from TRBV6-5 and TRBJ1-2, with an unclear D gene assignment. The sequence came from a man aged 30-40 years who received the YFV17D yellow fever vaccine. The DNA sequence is TGTGCCAGCAGTTACTCGATTTTTCTGGACGCAATTGATGGCTACACCTTC. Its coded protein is CASSYSIFLDAIDGYTF.